A single sample gave rise to the 31 T cell receptor beta chains below, sequenced in a study of shared clonotypes between healthy human individuals (dated by TCRdb to about 2020). To prepare the library, the immunoSEQ multiplex PCR assay was applied. Sourced from immuneACCESS, this table was stored by TCRdb with only in-frame sequences that have V and J called. A share of the clones is absent; for the studies checked, an unresolved V gene accounts for under half, and the remainder has no known explanation. The sample yields roughly 2 million clones; around 95% were counted once. 0.13% of the sample rests with the top ten. Sequenced: naive CD4+ T cells sorted from blood. The cell subset or site label here, explained by the study, means: CD45RA+ positively selected. The origin of the receptors is a man younger than 35 in good health.

The genes are TRBV5-1 and TRBJ2-5, with 8 bases lining up with TRBD2. J lost 5 bases, V lost 6 bases, and 12 bases had no gene match. This CDR3 is built from 15 residues. Looked up from germline, CDR1 is SGHRS and CDR2 is YFSETQ. CDR3 coding DNA: TGCGCCAGCAAGGATCGGGAGGGCCGTGGTGAGACCCAGTACTTC. This encodes CASKDREGRGETQYF.

This chain uses TRBV6-5 with TRBJ2-5; 8 positions agree with TRBD1. The CDR3 sequence is 14 residues long. Germline values: CDR1 MNHEY, CDR2 SVGAGI. The J segment lost 2 bases and the V segment lost 6 bases, leaving 5 bases of the junction unmatched. Here the CDR3 DNA reads TGTGCCAGCAGCCACGGACAGGGTCAAGAGACCCAGTACTTC. This gives the protein CASSHGQGQETQYF.

This sequence joins TRBV18 and TRBJ1-2; 8 nucleotides match TRBD1. Germline V gene sequence: CDR1 KGHSH, CDR2 LQKENI. The CDR3 has 14 amino acids. V lost 4 bases and J lost 5; bases outside the gene matches: 6. CDR3 region: CASSLGQVIYGYTF. CDR3 coding DNA: TGTGCCAGCTCACTGGGACAGGTCATTTATGGCTACACCTTC.

The CDR3: CASSHDTYSGNTIYF. CDR3 DNA sequence: TGTGCCAGTAGTCATGACACCTACTCTGGAAACACCATATATTTT. The chain carries TRBV19 and TRBJ1-3, with D unresolved. This CDR3 has 15 residues. V was shortened by 5 bases and J by 0 bases, with 11 bases between the two germline ends. CDR1 LNHDA and CDR2 SQIVND come from the germline V gene (reference sequence).

As for this clone: In the same sample, other DNA sequences code for this CDR3. This rearrangement joins TRBV19 to TRBJ2-2; 7 nucleotides agree with TRBD2. Germline loops: CDR1 LNHDA, CDR2 SQIVND (reference sequence). The CDR3 totals 14 residues. Trimming took 5 bases from V and 2 from J; bases not matched to a gene: 2. For the CDR3, the DNA is TGTGCCAGTAGTTCGGGGGGAAACACCGGGGAGCTGTTTTTT. Its protein is CASSSGGNTGELFF. Full variable domain (outside the CDR3, taken from reference TRBV19 and TRBJ2-2): DGGITQSPKYLFRKEGQNVTLSCEQNLNHDAMYWYRQDPGQGLRLIYYSQIVNDFQKGDIAEGYSVSREKKESFPLTVTSAQKNPTAFYLCASSSGGNTGELFFGEGSRLTVL.

The CDR3 sequence is CASRPGSSSYEQYF. Here the CDR3 DNA reads TGCGCCAGCAGACCGGGGTCGAGCTCCTACGAGCAGTACTTC. This chain uses TRBV5-1 with TRBJ2-7; perhaps TRBD2 as D (5 bases). Looked up from germline, CDR1 is SGHRS and CDR2 is YFSETQ. CDR3 length: 14 amino acids. V was trimmed by 5 bases and J by 0 bases, leaving 12 bases between them.

On this clone itself: This sample includes further DNA sequences coding for the same CDR3. The rearrangement joins TRBV5-6 to TRBJ1-1; TRBD1 aligns across 10 bases. This CDR3 contains 14 residues. From germline, CDR1 is SGHDT and CDR2 YYEEEE. V shed 1 base and J 4 bases; nucleotides not matched to a gene: 1. CDR3 sequence (DNA): TGTGCCAGCAGCTTGAGACAGGGGGCCACTGAAGCTTTCTTT. Residues: CASSLRQGATEAFF.

This chain uses TRBV7-2 with TRBJ2-7, with D maybe TRBD2 (6 bases). The CDR3 has 17 amino acids. Trimming shortened V by 5 bases and J by 1 base, and 21 bases separated the two germline ends. The germline V gene encodes CDR1 SGHTA and CDR2 FQGNSA. In DNA, the CDR3 is TGTGCCAGCAGCCAAAACGCCCTAGCGATCACATCCTACGAGCAGTACTTC. This sequence encodes CASSQNALAITSYEQYF.

This clone was counted once. The gene calls are TRBV7-9 and TRBJ1-1, with a tentative D call TRBD1 (6 bases). CDR1 is SEHNR and CDR2 is FQNEAQ in the germline V gene (reference sequence). The CDR3 sequence is 13 residues long. V lost 6 bases and J lost 4, with 12 bases in between. DNA for the CDR3: TGTGCCAGCAGTTCCAGAGGGGGCACTGAAGCTTTCTTT. The encoded protein is CASSSRGGTEAFF.

J is TRBJ2-1 and V is TRBV5-4, with a possible D match to TRBD1 (6 bases). Between the trimmed V and J ends, which lost 3 bases and 2 bases, there was a span of 9 bases. The CDR3 has 14 residues. Germline V lookup: CDR1 SGHNT, CDR2 YYREEE (reference sequence). DNA for the CDR3: TGTGCCAGCAGCTCTACAGGGACCTACAATGAGCAGTTCTTC. Translating it yields CASSSTGTYNEQFF.

The chain employs TRBV5-1 and TRBJ1-6; 9 bases are a match to TRBD1. The CDR3 length is 15 residues. The junction had 4 bases not matched to a gene; V was cut back by 4 bases and J by 5 bases. CDR1 and CDR2 (germline): SGHRS, YFSETQ. The CDR3 region has the DNA TGCGCCAGCAGCGACGGGACAGGGAATAATTCACCCCTCCACTTT. This codes for CASSDGTGNNSPLHF.

This clone occurred once. This rearrangement joins TRBV6-5 to TRBJ2-5; tentatively, D is TRBD2 (7 bases). The better agreement between TRBJ2-7 and the DNA end casts doubt on the J call. The germline V gene has CDR1 MNHEY and CDR2 SVGAGI. This CDR3 region has 14 residues. The CDR3 reads CASSYSIGGGEQYF. CDR3 nucleotides: TGTGCCAGCAGTTACTCGATAGGGGGGGGCGAGCAGTACTTC.

With regard to this clone: This CDR3 is also generated by other DNA sequences in the sample. This chain joins TRBV5-1 and TRBJ2-3; no clear D gene. The CDR3 has 14 amino acids. The germline V gene has CDR1 SGHRS and CDR2 YFSETQ. V was cut by 0 bases and J by 1 base, with 6 bases left in between. The DNA for the CDR3 is TGCGCCAGCAGCTTGGCACCCGGCACAGATACGCAGTATTTT. Its protein is CASSLAPGTDTQYF.

CDR3 sequence reads: CASSLQTWVGNQPQHF. The CDR3 nucleotides read TGTGCCAGTAGTTTACAGACGTGGGTAGGCAATCAGCCCCAGCATTTT. V gene TRBV19 combines with J gene TRBJ1-5; D unclear. Germline assignment: CDR1 LNHDA and CDR2 SQIVND (reference sequence). Between the trimmed V and J ends, which lost 5 bases and 2 bases, there was a span of 16 bases. CDR3 size: 16 residues.

V usage is TRBV6-6 and J usage is TRBJ2-3; TRBD2 agrees at 16 bases. Germline CDR1 is MNHNY and CDR2 is SVGAGI (reference sequence). V was clipped by 7 bases and J by 6 bases; unmatched bases: 7. This CDR3 has 16 residues. CDR3 coding DNA: TGTGCCAGCACCCGGGGACTAGCGGGAGGGTGGGATACGCAGTATTTT. It is translated as CASTRGLAGGWDTQYF.

The chain couples TRBV5-4 to TRBJ2-5; D remains unclear. CDR3 size: 14 residues. Germline CDR1 and CDR2: SGHNT and YYREEE (reference sequence). Trimming left V 0 bases short and J 2 bases short, with 8 bases between. This chain's CDR3 is CASSLVGIQETQYF. In DNA form, the CDR3 reads TGTGCCAGCAGCTTGGTAGGGATACAAGAGACCCAGTACTTC.

This rearrangement joins TRBV12-1 to TRBJ1-1; no check of the table's D call, TRBD1, against the DNA was made. TRBV12-1 is classified as a pseudogene. CDR3 length equals 18 residues. The CDR3 DNA reads as TGTGCCAGCAGCTTTGATGCCGACACCAGGAACGCGAACACTGAAGCTTTCTTT. This gives the protein CASSFDADTRNANTEAFF.

The chain carries TRBV10-2 and TRBJ2-5, with D maybe TRBD1 (5 bases). This CDR3 region has 13 residues. V was cut by 3 bases and J by 4 bases, with 9 bases left in between. Per the germline V gene, CDR1 is WSHSY and CDR2 is SAAADI. CDR3 sequence: CASSEQARETQYF. The CDR3 DNA follows: TGCGCCAGCAGTGAACAGGCCAGAGAGACCCAGTACTTC.

The chain uses TRBV4-2 and TRBJ2-7; 8 bases line up with TRBD2. CDR3 length equals 13 residues. Germline values: CDR1 LGHNA, CDR2 YNFKEQ. J lost 7 bases, V lost 1 base, and 3 bases had no gene match. CDR3 nucleotides: TGTGCCAGCAGCCAAGCAGCGGGAGTAGAGCAGTACTTC. Its protein product is CASSQAAGVEQYF.

The V call is TRBV6-5, the J call TRBJ2-7; TRBD2 matches at 8 bases. V lost 0 bases to trimming and J lost 6 bases; unmatched junction nucleotides: 7. The CDR3 has 15 amino acids. Germline V lookup: CDR1 MNHEY, CDR2 SVGAGI. This chain's CDR3 is CASSYSAGGTFEQYF. As DNA, the CDR3 is TGTGCCAGCAGTTACTCGGCGGGGGGCACTTTCGAGCAGTACTTC.

This chain uses TRBV15 with TRBJ2-7, with 7 nucleotides matching TRBD1. Per germline, CDR1 LNHNV and CDR2 YYDKDF (reference sequence). The ends lost 2 bases at V and 3 bases at J; junction bases unmatched: 4. This CDR3 has 14 residues. The CDR3 here is CATSRSRGNYEQYF. The CDR3 DNA follows: TGTGCCACCAGCAGAAGCAGGGGGAACTACGAGCAGTACTTC.

The chain joins TRBV10-3 to TRBJ2-1, with 9 bases lining up with TRBD2. V gave up 4 bases and J gave up 6 bases; unmatched junction bases: 4. There are 14 residues in the CDR3. From germline, CDR1 is ENHRY and CDR2 SYGVKD. CDR3 in amino acids: CAISVEAGGNEQFF. CDR3 coding DNA: TGTGCCATCAGTGTTGAAGCGGGGGGCAATGAGCAGTTCTTC.

Details on this clone: Other DNA sequences from this sample encode an identical CDR3 as well. The J gene is TRBJ1-6, the V gene TRBV6-1; D is uncertain. This CDR3 has 13 amino acids. The germline V and J ends were trimmed by 6 bases and 0 bases, with 3 bases remaining between them. Germline lookup yields CDR1 MNHNS and CDR2 SASEGT. As DNA, the CDR3 is TGTGCCAGCAGGAGCTCCTATAATTCACCCCTCCACTTT. Amino acids: CASRSSYNSPLHF.

Points on this clone: Other DNA sequences from this sample encode an identical CDR3 as well. V is TRBV5-1 and J is TRBJ2-3; 8 nucleotides align to TRBD2. J lost 3 bases, V lost 4 bases, and 4 bases had no gene match. CDR1 and CDR2 (germline): SGHRS, YFSETQ. This CDR3 has 14 amino acids. The CDR3 DNA reads TGCGCCAGCAGCCCGGGGGGGCGAACAGATACGCAGTATTTT. Translating it yields CASSPGGRTDTQYF.

The V and J genes are TRBV21-1 and TRBJ2-2; TRBD1, as called in the table, went unchecked against the DNA. TRBV21-1 is a pseudogene locus. This CDR3 is built from 17 residues. CDR3 nucleotides: TGTGCCATTAATGAAGACAGGGCGAGGGAGGACACCGGGGAGCTGTTTTTT. Residues: CAINEDRAREDTGELFF.

J is TRBJ2-7 and V is TRBV4-3; perhaps TRBD2 as D (6 bases). The germline V and J ends were trimmed by 2 bases and 3 bases, with 14 bases remaining between them. The germline CDR1 and CDR2 sequences are LGHNA and YSLEER. The CDR3 sequence is 15 residues long. CDR3 protein: CASSQLGGQDYEQYF. CDR3 DNA: TGCGCCAGCAGCCAATTAGGAGGGCAGGACTACGAGCAGTACTTC.

In DNA form, the CDR3 reads TGTGCCAGCAGTGCAAACAGGAATTCACCCCTCCACTTT. Its protein product is CASSANRNSPLHF. The chain joins TRBV6-1 to TRBJ1-6; weak D call: TRBD1 (5 bases). The CDR3 extends over 13 amino acids. V was cut by 4 bases and J by 7 bases, with 8 bases left in between. Looked up from germline, CDR1 is MNHNS and CDR2 is SASEGT.

This clone was seen a single time. This chain joins TRBV30 and TRBJ1-2, with no clear D. From germline, CDR1 is GTSNPN and CDR2 SVGIG (reference sequence). The CDR3 runs 14 residues. Trimming left V 4 bases short and J 8 bases short, with 20 bases between. This CDR3 reads CAWTGSPFFEGYTF. The CDR3 coding sequence is TGTGCCTGGACAGGTTCACCCTTTTTTGAGGGCTACACCTTC.

The rearrangement uses TRBV5-1 and TRBJ2-2; 7 nucleotides match TRBD2. CDR3 size: 16 residues. Germline CDR1 is SGHRS and CDR2 is YFSETQ. With 4 bases clipped from V and 5 bases from J, the junction kept 11 bases outside the gene matches. The CDR3 region has the DNA TGCGCCAGCAGCCTACGACCTAGCGGTGGGACCGGGGAGCTGTTTTTT. Its protein product is CASSLRPSGGTGELFF.

The V gene is TRBV29-1, the J gene TRBJ2-7; D unclear. The CDR3 length is 14 residues. V lost 2 bases and J lost 0, with 11 bases in between. Germline assignment: CDR1 SQVTM and CDR2 ANQGSEA. This CDR3 reads CSVEKGGYSYEQYF. The CDR3 nucleotides are TGCAGCGTTGAAAAGGGTGGGTACTCCTACGAGCAGTACTTC.

V and J are TRBV28 and TRBJ2-7, with TRBD1 identical over 8 bases. Germline CDR1 MDHEN, CDR2 SYDVKM. CDR3 length: 17 residues. Trimming cost V 2 bases and J 3 bases; bases outside gene matches: 12. The CDR3 sequence is CASSLQGLGQGIYEQYF. The CDR3 DNA sequence: TGTGCCAGCAGTTTACAGGGTCTCGGACAGGGAATCTACGAGCAGTACTTC.